This TCR beta chain came from a study of blood T cell repertoires in COVID-19. Per the original methods: The authors estimated nucleated cell counts from reference gene primer amplification. Sequenced by immunoSEQ multiplex PCR; TCRdb stores in-frame clones only, minus some. The DNA gave D and trimming, while V, J and clone size come from that table. The sample contains a few hundred thousand clones, around 87% of which appear only once. Patients at the Seattle site were enrolled during active infection and followed longitudinally. This CDR3 is 19 amino acids long. The V and J ends lost 5 bases and 5 bases, in that order; junction bases with no gene match: 20. Germline CDR1 LNHDA, CDR2 SQIVND (reference sequence).

This clonotype originated in an older woman with COVID-19, enrolled during active disease. The sequenced material came from peripheral blood. V gene TRBV19 combines with J gene TRBJ1-1; 10 nucleotides line up with TRBD1. CDR3 residues: CASSPTTTGGRSFRTEAFF. The DNA of the CDR3 is TGTGCCAGTAGTCCAACGACGACAGGGGGCCGATCGTTTAGGACTGAAGCTTTCTTT.